This TCR beta chain was identified in a study of cytomegalovirus exposure and HLA in healthy donors. The CDR3 length is 13 residues. From germline, CDR1 is SGHRS and CDR2 YFSETQ. Between the trimmed V and J ends, which lost 0 bases and 2 bases, there was a span of 5 bases. The PCR used 60 Vbeta and 13 Jbeta primers. Using immunoSEQ multiplex PCR, the repertoire was profiled, and TCRdb retains in-frame clones only, with some absent. The repertoire holds around 84,000 clones, with 70% to 80% as singletons. This donor had no CMV serostatus on record. The rearrangement links TRBV5-1 to TRBJ2-5; D ambiguous. Specimen: PBMCs. The receptor comes from a human donor in good health. This chain's CDR3 is CASSLGRQETQYF. The CDR3 bases are TGCGCCAGCAGCTTGGGCAGGCAAGAGACCCAGTACTTC.